One sample yielded the 7 T cell receptor beta chains listed below, sequenced in a study of cytomegalovirus exposure and HLA in healthy donors. Sequencing was performed with immunoSEQ multiplex PCR; in TCRdb, only in-frame clones are kept and a portion is missing. The table lists 140,000 to 150,000 clones, roughly 90% of them singletons. Sequenced sample: PBMCs. Receptors were obtained from a man in his late teens or twenties in good health and CMV-seropositive.

The J gene is TRBJ1-1, the V gene TRBV18; TRBD1 agrees at 8 bases. V was pared by 1 base and J by 2 bases, with 3 bases of the junction left unmatched. The CDR3 totals 15 residues. In germline, CDR1 is KGHSH, CDR2 LQKENI. The CDR3 nucleotides are TGTGCCAGCTCACCACGGGGACAGGCAAACACTGAAGCTTTCTTT. Translation gives CASSPRGQANTEAFF.

V is TRBV5-6 and J is TRBJ1-5; D might be TRBD1 (6 bases). The CDR3 is 16 residues long. In germline, CDR1 is SGHDT, CDR2 YYEEEE. The V gene lost 5 bases and the J gene lost 4 bases, with 19 bases spanning the gap. The CDR3 DNA is TGTGCCAGCAGTTCCCAATGGACAGACGATAATCAGCCCCAGCATTTT. Its protein product is CASSSQWTDDNQPQHF.

The chain links TRBV5-1 to TRBJ2-3; D perhaps matches TRBD2 (6 bases). V was cut by 4 bases and J by 0 bases, with 15 bases left in between. The germline V gene encodes CDR1 SGHRS and CDR2 YFSETQ. This CDR3 region has 16 residues. CDR3 sequence reads: CASSRSGDTSTDTQYF. The CDR3 bases are TGCGCCAGCAGCCGCTCGGGGGATACTAGCACAGATACGCAGTATTTT.

V and J are TRBV2 and TRBJ2-3, with 10 bases fitting TRBD1. CDR3 length equals 13 residues. With V trimmed by 6 bases and J by 3 bases, 0 bases remained unmatched. CDR1 SNHLY and CDR2 FYNNEI come from the germline V gene. Here the CDR3 reads CASRGQGTDTQYF. The CDR3 DNA reads as TGTGCCAGCAGGGGACAGGGGACAGATACGCAGTATTTT.

This clone was detected once. This chain connects TRBV13 to TRBJ1-1; no clear D gene. The CDR3 length is 13 residues. Germline lookup yields CDR1 PRHDT and CDR2 FYEKMQ (reference sequence). The germline V and J ends were trimmed by 5 bases and 0 bases, with 7 bases remaining between them. The CDR3 is CASSTSLNTEAFF. The CDR3 coding sequence is TGTGCCAGCAGCACGAGTTTGAACACTGAAGCTTTCTTT.

This chain uses TRBV28 with TRBJ2-7; TRBD1 matches at 7 bases. The trim removed 7 bases at V and 1 base at J, leaving 4 bases unmatched. The germline CDR1 and CDR2 sequences are MDHEN and SYDVKM. CDR3 length: 13 amino acids. CDR3: CASNPGQSYEQYF. The CDR3 coding sequence is TGTGCCAGCAACCCGGGACAGTCCTACGAGCAGTACTTC.

The chain combines TRBV4-2 with TRBJ1-1; D is undetermined. This CDR3 spans 14 amino acids. Trimming removed 1 base from V and 1 base from J, with 7 bases in between. CDR1 LGHNA and CDR2 YNFKEQ come from the germline V gene. The CDR3 loop is CASSQVAENTEAFF. The DNA of the CDR3 is TGTGCCAGCAGCCAAGTGGCAGAGAACACTGAAGCTTTCTTT.